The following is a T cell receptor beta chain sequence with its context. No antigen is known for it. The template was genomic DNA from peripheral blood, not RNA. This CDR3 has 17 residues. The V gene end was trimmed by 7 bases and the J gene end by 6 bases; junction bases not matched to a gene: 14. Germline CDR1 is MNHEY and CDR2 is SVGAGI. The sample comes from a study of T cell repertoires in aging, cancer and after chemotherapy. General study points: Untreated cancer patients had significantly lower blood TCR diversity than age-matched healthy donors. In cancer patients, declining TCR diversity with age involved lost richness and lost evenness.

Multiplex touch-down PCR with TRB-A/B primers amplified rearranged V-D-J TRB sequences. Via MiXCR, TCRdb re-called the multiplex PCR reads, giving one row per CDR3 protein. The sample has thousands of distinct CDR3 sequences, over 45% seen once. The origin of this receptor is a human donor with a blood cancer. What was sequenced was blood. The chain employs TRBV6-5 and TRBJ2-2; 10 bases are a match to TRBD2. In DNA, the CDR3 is TGTGCCAGCACGGCTAGCGGGAGAGGTGTTTATCCCGGGGAGCTGTTTTTT. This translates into CASTASGRGVYPGELFF.